Given below is one T cell receptor (beta chain) in context. This record comes from a study of response to subunit inactivated influenza vaccine. V shed 5 bases and J 5 bases; nucleotides not matched to a gene: 10. This CDR3 region has 16 residues. The germline V gene encodes CDR1 SGHTA and CDR2 FQGNSA. TCRdb used MiXCR to reprocess the RT-PCR reads, holding one entry per CDR3 protein. The sample lists about 530,000 distinct CDR3 sequences; 13% were seen once. The chain has TRBV7-2 and TRBJ1-4; TRBD1 agrees at 8 bases. Sequences were derived from PBMCs from blood, sampled about 40 days after vaccination. The sequence derives from a man aged 45-65 years who received an inactivated influenza vaccine. The CDR3 nucleotides read TGTGCCAGCAGCCCCAATGGACAGGGAACAAATGAAAAACTGTTTTTT. Protein product: CASSPNGQGTNEKLFF.